The 3 T cell receptor beta chains below all came from one sample that was sequenced in a study of spatial heterogeneity in lung cancer. TCRdb re-derived calls from the 5' RACE reads in MiXCR, one entry per CDR3 protein. Here the sample spans around 48,000 distinct CDR3 sequences, about 5.8% being singletons. Specified time point: sample taken at primary tumor resection. Whole RNA, isolated from tumor, nontumor lung or frozen PBMC, was sequenced without prior sorting. The starting material was PBMCs, obtained at surgery. These receptors originate from a male donor with early-stage non-small cell lung cancer.

V is TRBV12-3 or TRBV12-4 and J is TRBJ2-7; D is unresolved. The CDR3 has 12 amino acids. V lost 6 bases, J lost 7 bases, and 13 bases lay in between. The CDR3 sequence: CASSPVLREQYF. The CDR3, as DNA: TGTGCCAGCAGCCCCGTTTTACGGGAGCAGTACTTC.

This clonotype was counted many times. The chain joins TRBV4-1 to TRBJ2-7, with a weak D call TRBD1 (6 bases). Trimming took off 4 bases at V and 1 base at J, with 14 bases between the two ends. The CDR3 consists of 15 residues. Germline values: CDR1 MGHRA, CDR2 YSYEKL. CDR3 sequence reads: CASSLSTGTSYEQYF. CDR3 nucleotide sequence: TGCGCCAGCAGCCTGTCGACAGGCACTTCCTACGAGCAGTACTTC.

This clonotype has at least ten counts. This sequence joins TRBV28 and TRBJ2-1, with 10 bases matching TRBD1. Germline V lookup: CDR1 MDHEN, CDR2 SYDVKM. The trim removed 8 bases at V and 10 bases at J, leaving 5 bases unmatched. The CDR3 has 12 residues. This chain's CDR3 is CASGDRGFEQFF. CDR3 coding DNA: TGTGCCAGCGGGGACAGGGGCTTCGAGCAGTTCTTC. Using reference TRBV28 and TRBJ2-1 for the parts outside the CDR3, the full variable domain is DVKVTQSSRYLVKRTGEKVFLECVQDMDHENMFWYRQDPGLGLRLIYFSYDVKMKEKGDIPEGYSVSREKKERFSLILESASTNQTSMYLCASGDRGFEQFFGPGTRLTVL.